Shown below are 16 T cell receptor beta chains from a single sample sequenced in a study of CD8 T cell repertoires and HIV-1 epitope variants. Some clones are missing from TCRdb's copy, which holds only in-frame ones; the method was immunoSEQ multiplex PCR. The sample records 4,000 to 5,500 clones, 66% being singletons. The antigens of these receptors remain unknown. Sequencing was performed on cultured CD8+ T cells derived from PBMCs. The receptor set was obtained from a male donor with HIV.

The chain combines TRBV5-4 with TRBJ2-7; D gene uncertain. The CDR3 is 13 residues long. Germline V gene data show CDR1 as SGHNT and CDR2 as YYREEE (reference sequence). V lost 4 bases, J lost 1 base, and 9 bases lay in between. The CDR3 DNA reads TGTGCCAGCAGCCCCGGTGGGTCCTACGAGCAGTACTTC. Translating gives CASSPGGSYEQYF.

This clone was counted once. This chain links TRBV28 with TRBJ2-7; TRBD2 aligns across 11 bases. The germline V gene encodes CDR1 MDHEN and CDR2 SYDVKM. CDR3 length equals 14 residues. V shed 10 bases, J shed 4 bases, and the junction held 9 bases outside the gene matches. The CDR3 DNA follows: TGTGCCACCTCTCTCCTAGCGGGGGGTTACGAGCAGTACTTC. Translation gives CATSLLAGGYEQYF.

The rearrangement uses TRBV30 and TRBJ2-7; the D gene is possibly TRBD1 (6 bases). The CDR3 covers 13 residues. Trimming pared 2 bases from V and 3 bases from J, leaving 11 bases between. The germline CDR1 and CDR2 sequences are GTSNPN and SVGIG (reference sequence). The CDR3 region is CAWSTGTFYEQYF. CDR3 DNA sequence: TGTGCCTGGAGTACAGGGACCTTCTACGAGCAGTACTTC.

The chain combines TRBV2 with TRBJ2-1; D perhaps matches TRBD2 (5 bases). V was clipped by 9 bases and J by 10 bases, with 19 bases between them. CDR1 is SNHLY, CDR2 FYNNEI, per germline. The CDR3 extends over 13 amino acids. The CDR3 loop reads CASRSLDSPEQFF. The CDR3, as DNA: TGTGCCAGTCGGTCCCTGGACTCACCCGAGCAGTTCTTC. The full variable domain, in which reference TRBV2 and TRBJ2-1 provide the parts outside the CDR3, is EPEVTQTPSHQVTQMGQEVILRCVPISNHLYFYWYRQILGQKVEFLVSFYNNEISEKSEIFDDQFSVERPDGSNFTLKIRSTKLEDSAMYFCASRSLDSPEQFFGPGTRLTVL.

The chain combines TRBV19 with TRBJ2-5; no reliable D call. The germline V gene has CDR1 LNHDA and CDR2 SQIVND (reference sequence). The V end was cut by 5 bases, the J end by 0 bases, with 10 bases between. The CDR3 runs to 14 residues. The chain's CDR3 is CASSGLGYQETQYF. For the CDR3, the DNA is TGTGCCAGTAGTGGCTTAGGGTACCAAGAGACCCAGTACTTC.

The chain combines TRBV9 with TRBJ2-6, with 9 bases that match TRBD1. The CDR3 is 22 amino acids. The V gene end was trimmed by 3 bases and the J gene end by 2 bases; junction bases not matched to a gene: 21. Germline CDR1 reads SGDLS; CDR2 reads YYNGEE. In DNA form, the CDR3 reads TGTGCCAGCAGCGAATCGCTGAACCTGACAGGGGGTTATTCGGCTGGGGCCAACGTCCTGACTTTC. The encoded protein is CASSESLNLTGGYSAGANVLTF.

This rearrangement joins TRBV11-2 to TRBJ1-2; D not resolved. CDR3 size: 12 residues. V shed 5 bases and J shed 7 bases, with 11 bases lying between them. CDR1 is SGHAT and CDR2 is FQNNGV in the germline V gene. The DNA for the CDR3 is TGTGCCAGCAGCCCCCGGACTTCTGGCTACACCTTC. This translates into CASSPRTSGYTF. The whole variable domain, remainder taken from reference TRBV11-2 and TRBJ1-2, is EAGVAQSPRYKIIEKRQSVAFWCNPISGHATLYWYQQILGQGPKLLIQFQNNGVVDDSQLPKDRFSAERLKGVDSTLKIQPAKLEDSAVYLCASSPRTSGYTFGSGTRLTVV.

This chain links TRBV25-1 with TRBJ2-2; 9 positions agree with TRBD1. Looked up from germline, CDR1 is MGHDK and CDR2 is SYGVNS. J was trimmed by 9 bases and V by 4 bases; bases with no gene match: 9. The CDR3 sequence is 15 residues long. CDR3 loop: CASSADVQGARELFF. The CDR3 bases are TGTGCCAGCAGTGCCGATGTACAGGGGGCGAGGGAGCTGTTTTTT.

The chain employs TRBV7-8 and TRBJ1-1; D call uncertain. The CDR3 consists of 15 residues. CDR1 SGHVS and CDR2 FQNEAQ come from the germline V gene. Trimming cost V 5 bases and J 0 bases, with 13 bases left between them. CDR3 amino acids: CASSQYDGLNTEAFF. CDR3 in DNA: TGTGCCAGCAGCCAATATGACGGATTGAACACTGAAGCTTTCTTT.

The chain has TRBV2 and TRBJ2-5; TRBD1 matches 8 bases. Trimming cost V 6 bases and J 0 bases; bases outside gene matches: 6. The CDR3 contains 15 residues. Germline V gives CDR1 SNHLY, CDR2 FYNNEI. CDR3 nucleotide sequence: TGTGCCAGCAGCGGACAGGGACAGTACCAAGAGACCCAGTACTTC. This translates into CASSGQGQYQETQYF.

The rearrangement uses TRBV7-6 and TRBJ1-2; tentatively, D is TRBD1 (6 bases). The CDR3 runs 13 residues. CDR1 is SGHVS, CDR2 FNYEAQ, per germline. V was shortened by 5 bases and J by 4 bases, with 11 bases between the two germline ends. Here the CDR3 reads CASSPRGPYGYTF. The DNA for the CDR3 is TGTGCCAGCAGCCCCCGGGGGCCCTATGGCTACACCTTC.

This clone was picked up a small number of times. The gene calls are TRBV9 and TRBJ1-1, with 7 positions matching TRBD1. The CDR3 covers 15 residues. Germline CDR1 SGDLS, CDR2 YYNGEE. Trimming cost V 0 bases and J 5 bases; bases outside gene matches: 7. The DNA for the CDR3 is TGTGCCAGCAGCGTAGGAACAGGGGAGGGGACTGAAGCTTTCTTT. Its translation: CASSVGTGEGTEAFF.

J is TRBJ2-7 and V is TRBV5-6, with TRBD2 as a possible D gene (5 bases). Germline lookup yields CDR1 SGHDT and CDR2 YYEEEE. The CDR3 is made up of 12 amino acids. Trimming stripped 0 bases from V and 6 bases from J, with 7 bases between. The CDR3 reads CASSLAGSEQYF. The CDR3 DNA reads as TGTGCCAGCAGCTTGGCGGGGAGCGAGCAGTACTTC.

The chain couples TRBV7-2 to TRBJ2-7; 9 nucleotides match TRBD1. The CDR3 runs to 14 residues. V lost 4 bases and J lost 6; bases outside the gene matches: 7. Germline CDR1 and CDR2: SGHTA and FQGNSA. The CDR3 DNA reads TGTGCCAGCAGCTCCTCGGGACAGGGCTTCGAGCAGTACTTC. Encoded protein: CASSSSGQGFEQYF.

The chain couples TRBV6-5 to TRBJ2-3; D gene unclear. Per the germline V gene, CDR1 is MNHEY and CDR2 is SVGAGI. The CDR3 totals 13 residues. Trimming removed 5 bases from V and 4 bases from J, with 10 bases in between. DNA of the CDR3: TGTGCCAGCAGTCTAAGTTCGGCAGATACGCAGTATTTT. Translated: CASSLSSADTQYF.

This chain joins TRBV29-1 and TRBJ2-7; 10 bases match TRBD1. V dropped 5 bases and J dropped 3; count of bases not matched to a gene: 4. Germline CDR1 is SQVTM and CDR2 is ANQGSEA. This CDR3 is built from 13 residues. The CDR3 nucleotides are TGCAGCGTTCGGACAGGGGGGAACTACGAGCAGTACTTC. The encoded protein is CSVRTGGNYEQYF.